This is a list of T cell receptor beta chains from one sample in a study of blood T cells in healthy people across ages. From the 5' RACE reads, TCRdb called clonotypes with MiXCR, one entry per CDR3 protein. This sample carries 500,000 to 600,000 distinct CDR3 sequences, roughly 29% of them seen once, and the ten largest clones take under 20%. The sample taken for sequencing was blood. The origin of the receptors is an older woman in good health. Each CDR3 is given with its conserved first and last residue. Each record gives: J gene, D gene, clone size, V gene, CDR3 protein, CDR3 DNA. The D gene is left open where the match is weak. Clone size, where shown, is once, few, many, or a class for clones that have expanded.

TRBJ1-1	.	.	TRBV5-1	CASSYVNMNTEAFF	TGCGCCAGCAGCTACGTTAACATGAACACTGAAGCTTTCTTT
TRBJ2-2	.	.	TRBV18	CASEETRRSGELFF	TGTGCCAGCGAAGAAACGAGGAGATCCGGGGAGCTGTTTTTT
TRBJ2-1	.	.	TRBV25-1	CASSEYRDYNEQFF	TGTGCCAGTAGTGAATACAGGGATTACAATGAGCAGTTCTTC
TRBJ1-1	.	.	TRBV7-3	CASSLRGLGTVNTEAFF	TGTGCCAGCAGCTTAAGGGGGCTCGGGACGGTGAACACTGAAGCTTTCTTT
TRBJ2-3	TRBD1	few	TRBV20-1	CSARGTGGFDTQYF	TGCAGTGCTAGAGGGACAGGGGGCTTCGATACGCAGTATTTT
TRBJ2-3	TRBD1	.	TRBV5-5	CASSPGPPGTGEPDTQYF	TGTGCCAGCAGCCCGGGGCCTCCTGGGACAGGGGAGCCAGATACGCAGTATTTT
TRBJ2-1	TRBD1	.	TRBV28	CASSYGGTGRNEQFF	TGTGCCAGCAGTTACGGGGGGACAGGGCGGAATGAGCAGTTCTTC
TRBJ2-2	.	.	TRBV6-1	CASSKRTHPTGELFF	TGTGCCAGCAGCAAACGGACTCACCCCACCGGGGAGCTGTTTTTT
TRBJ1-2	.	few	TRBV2	CASSQRESGYTF	TGTGCCAGCAGCCAGAGAGAAAGTGGCTACACCTTC
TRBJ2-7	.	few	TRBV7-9	CASSLALWQNSYEQYF	TGTGCCAGCAGCTTAGCGCTGTGGCAAAACTCCTACGAGCAGTACTTC
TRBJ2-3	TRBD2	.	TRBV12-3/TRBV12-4	CASSLSGGAGTQYF	TGTGCCAGCAGTTTAAGCGGGGGGGCCGGTACGCAGTATTTT
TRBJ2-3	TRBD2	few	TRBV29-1	CSVEAGTSRSTDTQYF	TGCAGCGTTGAGGCCGGGACTAGCAGAAGCACAGATACGCAGTATTTT
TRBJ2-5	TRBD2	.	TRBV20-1	CSAPRPSGGETQCF	TGCAGTGCCCCCCGGCCCAGCGGGGGAGAGACCCAGTGCTTC
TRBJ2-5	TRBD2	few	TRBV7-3	CASSFAGGTQYF	TGTGCCAGCAGCTTCGCGGGGGGGACCCAGTACTTC
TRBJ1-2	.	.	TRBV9	CASSVSGFRNYGYTF	TGTGCCAGCAGCGTCTCAGGGTTTAGGAACTATGGCTACACCTTC
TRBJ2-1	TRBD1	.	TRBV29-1	CSVGLGGDEQFF	TGCAGCGTTGGGTTAGGGGGCGATGAGCAGTTCTTC
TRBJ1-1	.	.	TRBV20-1	CSASTGPLYTEAFF	TGCAGTGCTAGCACAGGCCCCCTTTACACTGAAGCTTTCTTT
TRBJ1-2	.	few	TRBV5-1	CASSTDGPSLGYGYTF	TGCGCCAGCAGCACAGACGGCCCCTCCCTGGGGTATGGCTACACCTTC
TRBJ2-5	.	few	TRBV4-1	CASSHLRAGQETQYF	TGCGCCAGCAGCCATCTAAGGGCAGGTCAAGAGACCCAGTACTTC
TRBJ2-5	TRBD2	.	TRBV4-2	CASSYYPGLAREETQYF	TGTGCCAGCAGCTACTACCCGGGACTAGCGAGAGAAGAGACCCAGTACTTC
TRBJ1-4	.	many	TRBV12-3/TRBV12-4	CASSFSEKLFF	TGTGCCAGCAGTTTTTCTGAAAAACTGTTTTTT
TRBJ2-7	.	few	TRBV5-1	CASSRDRLEQYF	TGCGCCAGCAGCCGGGACCGACTCGAGCAGTACTTC
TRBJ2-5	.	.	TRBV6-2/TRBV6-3	CASSVRYETQYF	TGTGCCAGCAGTGTTCGATATGAGACCCAGTACTTC
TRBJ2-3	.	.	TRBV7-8	CASSQNLGIGTDTQYF	TGTGCCAGCAGTCAAAACCTTGGGATCGGGACAGATACGCAGTATTTT
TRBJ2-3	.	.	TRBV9	CASSASPLGDTQYF	TGTGCCAGCAGCGCGAGTCCTCTGGGGGATACGCAGTATTTT
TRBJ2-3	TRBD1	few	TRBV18	CASRQGVSTDTQYF	TGTGCCAGCCGACAGGGAGTGAGCACAGATACGCAGTATTTT
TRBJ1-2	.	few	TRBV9	CASSVAKSSGLGYGYTF	TGTGCCAGCAGCGTAGCCAAAAGTTCAGGCTTGGGCTATGGCTACACCTTC
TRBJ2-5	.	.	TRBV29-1	CSVVEAQETQYF	TGCAGCGTGGTTGAGGCCCAAGAGACCCAGTACTTC